This TCR beta chain was sequenced during a study of immune heterogeneity within non-small cell lung tumors. Study details: The tumors comprised a handful of squamous cell carcinomas, some 10 non-squamous carcinomas and 1 not otherwise specified. Points from the study as a whole: Higher local tumor mutational burden went with moderately higher local T-cell clonality, R around 0.35. Dominant CDR3 beta clonotypes repeated across a patient's tumor loci, while different loci held unique high-frequency clones.

Multiplex PCR (32 V and 13 J primers) was used to amplify the TCR beta CDR3. TCRdb recomputed calls from the multiplex PCR reads with MiXCR, one row per CDR3 protein. Among 15,000 or so distinct CDR3 sequences listed, 25% to 35% were seen once. This clonotype is classed as medium-sized (0.01 to 0.1%). Its antigen remains unidentified. Template material comprised bulk tumor genomic DNA at roughly 650 ng per sample. Surgery yielded several widely spaced biopsies per primary tumor. Those enrolled were patients newly diagnosed with untreated non-small cell lung cancer and undergoing curative surgery. Individuals who provided samples were patients with newly diagnosed non-small cell lung cancer who were having surgery with curative intent. Germline V gene sequence: CDR1 LNHDA, CDR2 SQIVND (reference sequence). The CDR3 sequence is 16 residues long. V lost 5 bases to trimming and J lost 4 bases, with 20 bases between them.

The sequencing sample was made of lung tumor tissue. The clonotype originates from a man in his forties or fifties with non-small cell lung cancer. V and J are TRBV19 and TRBJ1-2, with a possible D match to TRBD1 (6 bases). In DNA form, the CDR3 reads TGTGCCAGTAGTCGTTTCCAGGACAGCCAATTCTATGGCTACACCTTC. The encoded protein is CASSRFQDSQFYGYTF.